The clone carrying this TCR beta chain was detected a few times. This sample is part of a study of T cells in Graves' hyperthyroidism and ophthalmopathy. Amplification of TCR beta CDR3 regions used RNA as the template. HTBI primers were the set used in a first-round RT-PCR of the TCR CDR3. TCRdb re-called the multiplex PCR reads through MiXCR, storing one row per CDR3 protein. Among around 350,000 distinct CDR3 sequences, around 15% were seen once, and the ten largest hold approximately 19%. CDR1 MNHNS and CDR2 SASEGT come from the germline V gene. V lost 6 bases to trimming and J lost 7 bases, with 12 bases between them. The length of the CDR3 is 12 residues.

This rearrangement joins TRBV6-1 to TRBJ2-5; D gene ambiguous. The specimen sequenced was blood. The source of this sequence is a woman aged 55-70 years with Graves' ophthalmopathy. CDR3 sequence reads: CASSPTGGTQYF. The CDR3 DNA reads TGTGCCAGCAGCCCTACCGGCGGGACCCAGTACTTC.